The rows below give T cell receptor beta chains drawn from one sample of a study of beta chain features in type 1 diabetes. Libraries were prepared by immunoSEQ multiplex PCR; TCRdb keeps only in-frame clonotypes and omits some of them. The sample gives about 230,000 clones, around 15% of which show up once; about 0.092% is in the top ten. The sample consisted of naive CD4+ T cells from blood. These receptors were taken from a man aged 25 to 40 with type 1 diabetes. CDR3s include the opening cysteine and the closing phenylalanine or tryptophan. Each record gives: V gene, J gene, CDR3 protein.

>TRBV4-1|TRBJ2-3
CASSQEADTQYF
>TRBV28|TRBJ2-7
CASSSRGTQYF
>TRBV5-1|TRBJ2-3
CASSTGGRTDTQYF
>TRBV28|TRBJ1-2
CASSSGQEYGYTF
>TRBV4-1|TRBJ2-1
CASSQEGIGTSGINEQFF
>TRBV7-9|TRBJ1-4
CASSLDRGWIEKLFF
>TRBV6-6|TRBJ1-3
CASKRQTSGNTIYF
>TRBV2|TRBJ2-3
CASRDRRTDTQYF
>TRBV5-1|TRBJ2-1
CASSPGQGFNEQFF
>TRBV28|TRBJ1-4
CASSPDGEKLFF
>TRBV7-6|TRBJ2-5
CASSLIAGWETQYF
>TRBV7-3|TRBJ2-1
CASSPTHGEQFF
>TRBV21-1|TRBJ2-4
CASSKEGAGFKNIQYF
>TRBV28|TRBJ2-5
CASGTVYQETQYF
>TRBV30|TRBJ1-5
CAWSVSTVKAQHF
>TRBV4-1|TRBJ1-4
CASSQEAPSGKLFF
>TRBV30|TRBJ2-3
CAWSWGSGREVSDTQYF
>TRBV7-6|TRBJ2-7
CASSPREGFYEQYF
>TRBV5-4|TRBJ2-5
CASSLGQIQETQYF
>TRBV5-4|TRBJ1-1
CASSLALTALEAFF
>TRBV7-9|TRBJ2-3
CASSLGLADRTDTQYF
>TRBV29-1|TRBJ2-7
CSVGIAGAGSNEQYF
>TRBV10-3|TRBJ2-2
CAISETSPANTGELFF
>TRBV5-4|TRBJ1-1
CASSYGPEAFF